This T cell receptor beta chain derives from a study of cytotoxic CD8 clonotypes in ibrutinib-treated CLL. Study results and caveats: Private clonotypes, not public ones, expanded at ibrutinib response.

For this clone: Its antigen is not identified.

Trimming took off 5 bases at V and 5 bases at J, with 9 bases between the two ends. Germline-derived CDR1 and CDR2 are MNHEY and SVGAGI. The CDR3 extends over 13 amino acids. Repertoires were generated with immunoSEQ multiplex PCR, while TCRdb's copy carries only in-frame clones and drops some. The table shows some 150,000 clones, with 76% occurring only once. The source was PBMCs, collected after 24 months of ibrutinib treatment. The TCR was taken from a human donor with chronic lymphocytic leukemia. V and J are TRBV6-5 and TRBJ2-2, with no clear D. DNA of the CDR3: TGTGCCAGCAGTCCACACTTAACCGGGGAGCTGTTTTTT. This sequence encodes CASSPHLTGELFF.